The 18 T cell receptor beta chains given below trace back to one sample, sequenced in a study of cytomegalovirus exposure and HLA in healthy donors. PCR was performed using 60 Vbeta and 13 Jbeta primers. Generated by immunoSEQ multiplex PCR, the TCRdb table keeps only in-frame clones and is missing some. The sample records about 91,000 clones, around 90% being singletons. Material for sequencing was PBMCs. These receptors were collected from a man between 18 and 35 years old in good health and CMV-seronegative.

V and J are TRBV5-4 and TRBJ1-3, with TRBD1 as a possible D gene (6 bases). From germline, CDR1 is SGHNT and CDR2 YYREEE (reference sequence). The CDR3 sequence is 15 residues long. V lost 4 bases and J lost 0, with 11 bases in between. Here the CDR3 DNA reads TGTGCCAGCAGCCAGGACAGAAGCTCTGGAAACACCATATATTTT. Amino acid sequence: CASSQDRSSGNTIYF.

The genes are TRBV25-1 and TRBJ1-1; D unclear. There are 12 residues in the CDR3. The V end was cut by 6 bases, the J end by 1 base, with 6 bases between. Per the germline V gene, CDR1 is MGHDK and CDR2 is SYGVNS. The CDR3: CASRRGNTEAFF. The CDR3 DNA is TGTGCCAGCAGACGGGGGAACACTGAAGCTTTCTTT.

The V gene is TRBV9, the J gene TRBJ2-3; D uncertain. Trimming took 2 bases from V and 2 from J, leaving 9 bases between them. There are 14 residues in the CDR3. Per germline, CDR1 SGDLS and CDR2 YYNGEE. The CDR3 DNA reads as TGTGCCAGCAGCGTCGACACCGCCACAGATACGCAGTATTTT. It codes for CASSVDTATDTQYF.

This clone was seen only a few times. The CDR3 is CASSFEFGELFF. The CDR3 region has the DNA TGTGCCAGCAGCTTCGAGTTCGGGGAGCTGTTTTTT. V usage is TRBV7-3 and J usage is TRBJ2-2; D is unresolved. CDR1 is SGHTA and CDR2 is FQGTGA in the germline V gene. Trimming pared 3 bases from V and 7 bases from J, leaving 6 bases between. The CDR3 is 12 residues long.

The rearrangement joins TRBV5-6 to TRBJ1-2; D is unresolved. This CDR3 region has 15 residues. The V end lost 1 base, the J end lost 2 bases, and 12 bases lay between the germline ends. Germline CDR1 SGHDT, CDR2 YYEEEE. The CDR3 sequence is CASSLSPTKNYGYTF. The CDR3 DNA follows: TGTGCCAGCAGCTTGTCGCCCACTAAGAACTATGGCTACACCTTC. The whole variable domain, remainder taken from reference TRBV5-6 and TRBJ1-2, is DAGVTQSPTHLIKTRGQQVTLRCSPKSGHDTVSWYQQALGQGPQFIFQYYEEEERQRGNFPDRFSGHQFPNYSSELNVNALLLGDSALYLCASSLSPTKNYGYTFGSGTRLTVV.

The rearrangement joins TRBV18 to TRBJ2-1; D is uncertain. CDR3 length: 15 amino acids. Trimming pared 6 bases from V and 0 bases from J, leaving 12 bases between. Germline V gives CDR1 KGHSH, CDR2 LQKENI. As DNA, the CDR3 is TGTGCCAGCTCGCTAATTCCGAGCTCCTACAATGAGCAGTTCTTC. Protein sequence: CASSLIPSSYNEQFF.

CDR3 amino acids: CASSLPTGASSYEQYF. As DNA, the CDR3 is TGTGCCAGCAGCTTACCCACAGGCGCCAGCTCCTACGAGCAGTACTTC. The rearrangement uses TRBV7-9 and TRBJ2-7, with D possibly TRBD1 on 5 matching bases. There are 16 residues in the CDR3. Trimming removed 2 bases from V and 0 bases from J, with 14 bases in between. Germline V gives CDR1 SEHNR, CDR2 FQNEAQ (reference sequence).

The J gene is TRBJ2-7, the V gene TRBV14; 7 positions agree with TRBD1. Germline assignment: CDR1 SGHDN and CDR2 FVKESK. The CDR3 is 13 residues long. V lost 4 bases to trimming and J lost 2 bases; unmatched junction nucleotides: 2. For the CDR3, the DNA is TGTGCCAGCAGCCGACAGGGAACCTACGAGCAGTACTTC. Translated, it gives CASSRQGTYEQYF.

V gene TRBV5-1 combines with J gene TRBJ2-1; 11 bases are a match to TRBD1. V shed 3 bases and J 7 bases; nucleotides not matched to a gene: 6. The V gene's germline CDR1 is SGHRS and CDR2 YFSETQ. The CDR3 loop spans 15 amino acids. The CDR3 DNA reads TGCGCCAGCAGCTCCGGACAGGGGGCGGGGAATGAGCAGTTCTTC. The encoded protein is CASSSGQGAGNEQFF.

The chain couples TRBV5-1 to TRBJ2-1; D is perhaps TRBD2 (6 bases). Trimming removed 8 bases from V and 2 bases from J, with 14 bases in between. This CDR3 comprises 14 residues. CDR1 SGHRS and CDR2 YFSETQ come from the germline V gene. CDR3 nucleotides: TGCGCCAGTACCCGGGACTTTGCCTACAATGAGCAGTTCTTC. Translated: CASTRDFAYNEQFF. Together with reference TRBV5-1 and TRBJ2-1, the CDR3 gives the full variable domain: KAGVTQTPRYLIKTRGQQVTLSCSPISGHRSVSWYQQTPGQGLQFLFEYFSETQRNKGNFPGRFSGRQFSNSRSEMNVSTLELGDSALYLCASTRDFAYNEQFFGPGTRLTVL.

V gene TRBV18 combines with J gene TRBJ1-6, with TRBD1 identical over 8 bases. V trimming: 2 bases; J trimming: 5 bases; junction bases outside the gene matches: 11. CDR3 length: 18 residues. Germline V gene data show CDR1 as KGHSH and CDR2 as LQKENI. The CDR3 region has the DNA TGTGCCAGCTCACCAATGGTGGGGCAGGGGGCGAATAATTCACCCCTCCACTTT. Amino acid sequence: CASSPMVGQGANNSPLHF.

CDR3 sequence: CAISYTDTQYF. CDR3 coding DNA: TGTGCCATCAGCTACACAGATACGCAGTATTTT. This chain joins TRBV10-3 and TRBJ2-3; D gene uncertain. The CDR3 is 11 amino acids. Trimming removed 6 bases at V and 2 bases at J, with 3 bases between. The germline V gene has CDR1 ENHRY and CDR2 SYGVKD.

V and J are TRBV18 and TRBJ1-4, with D maybe TRBD1 (6 bases). This CDR3 comprises 16 residues. The V end lost 1 base, the J end lost 5 bases, and 14 bases lay between the germline ends. Germline V gene lookup returns CDR1 KGHSH and CDR2 LQKENI. This chain's CDR3 is CASSPQSGGLNEKLFF. The CDR3 DNA reads as TGTGCCAGCTCACCACAGAGCGGGGGCTTGAATGAAAAACTGTTTTTT.

The gene calls are TRBV19 and TRBJ1-5; TRBD1 might be the D (6 bases). The germline gives CDR1 LNHDA, CDR2 SQIVND (reference sequence). The CDR3 length is 16 residues. The V gene lost 8 bases and the J gene lost 3 bases, with 20 bases spanning the gap. CDR3 in amino acids: CASRPDRWGPNQPQHF. The CDR3 DNA follows: TGTGCCAGTCGGCCAGACAGGTGGGGACCCAATCAGCCCCAGCATTTT.

V and J are TRBV9 and TRBJ2-7; D remains unclear. Germline V gives CDR1 SGDLS, CDR2 YYNGEE. Trimming took off 0 bases at V and 0 bases at J, with 10 bases between the two ends. The CDR3 length is 15 residues. The DNA of the CDR3 is TGTGCCAGCAGCGTAGGTACAGTAAGCTCCTACGAGCAGTACTTC. Its protein product is CASSVGTVSSYEQYF.

This chain connects TRBV9 to TRBJ2-2; TRBD2 aligns across 7 bases. Germline V gene sequence: CDR1 SGDLS, CDR2 YYNGEE. This CDR3 comprises 17 residues. The J segment lost 4 bases and the V segment lost 0 bases, leaving 9 bases of the junction unmatched. CDR3 in amino acids: CASSVEVGGVRTGELFF. The DNA for the CDR3 is TGTGCCAGCAGCGTAGAAGTGGGAGGGGTCCGCACCGGGGAGCTGTTTTTT.

The rearrangement links TRBV27 to TRBJ2-7; 7 bases agree with TRBD1. Germline-derived CDR1 and CDR2 are MNHEY and SMNVEV (reference sequence). J lost 7 bases, V lost 5 bases, and 8 bases had no gene match. CDR3 length: 13 residues. The CDR3 loop is CASSPDRVREQYF. CDR3 DNA sequence: TGTGCCAGCAGTCCAGACAGGGTTAGGGAGCAGTACTTC.

This chain connects TRBV5-1 to TRBJ2-2; possible D gene TRBD1, 6 bases. The CDR3 is made up of 15 amino acids. Germline loops: CDR1 SGHRS, CDR2 YFSETQ. V lost 1 base and J lost 7, with 14 bases in between. For the CDR3, the DNA is TGCGCCAGCAGCTTGACAGGGAAGGTTTTCGGGGAGCTGTTTTTT. Translating gives CASSLTGKVFGELFF.